This T cell receptor (beta chain) was profiled in a study of T cells in Graves' hyperthyroidism and ophthalmopathy. RNA transcripts served as the template for amplifying TCR beta CDR3 regions. During a first-round RT-PCR of the TCR CDR3, the HTBI primer set was used. TCRdb reprocessed the multiplex PCR reads via MiXCR and lists one record per CDR3 protein. The sample holds approximately 400,000 distinct CDR3 sequences, less than 20% seen once. Germline CDR1 reads MDHEN; CDR2 reads SYDVKM. Trimming took 4 bases from V and 4 from J; bases not matched to a gene: 11. The CDR3 contains 16 residues. This clonotype turned up a few times.

The origin of this receptor is a woman younger than 30 with Graves' hyperthyroidism that later progressed to Graves' ophthalmopathy. Sequencing used blood. This sequence joins TRBV28 and TRBJ2-7; 9 positions match TRBD2. CDR3 sequence reads: CASSSLMVAGAYEQYF. The CDR3, as DNA: TGTGCCAGCAGTTCTCTCATGGTAGCGGGAGCATACGAGCAGTACTTC.